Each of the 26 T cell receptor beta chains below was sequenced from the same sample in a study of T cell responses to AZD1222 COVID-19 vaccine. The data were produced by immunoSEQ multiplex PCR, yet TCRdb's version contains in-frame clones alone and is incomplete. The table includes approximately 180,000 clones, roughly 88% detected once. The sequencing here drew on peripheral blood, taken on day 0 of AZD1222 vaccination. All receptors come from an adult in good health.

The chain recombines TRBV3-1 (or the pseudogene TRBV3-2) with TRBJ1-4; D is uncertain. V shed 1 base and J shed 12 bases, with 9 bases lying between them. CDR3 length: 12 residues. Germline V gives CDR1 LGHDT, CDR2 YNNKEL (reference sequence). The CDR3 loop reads CASSQVLGELFF. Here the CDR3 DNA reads TGTGCCAGCAGCCAAGTCCTTGGAGAACTGTTTTTT.

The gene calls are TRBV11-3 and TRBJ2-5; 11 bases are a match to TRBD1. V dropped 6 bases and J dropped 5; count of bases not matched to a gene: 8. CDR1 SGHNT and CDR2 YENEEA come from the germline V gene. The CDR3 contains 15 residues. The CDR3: CASSYGQGAGETQYF. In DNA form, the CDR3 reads TGTGCCAGCAGTTACGGACAGGGGGCAGGGGAGACCCAGTACTTC. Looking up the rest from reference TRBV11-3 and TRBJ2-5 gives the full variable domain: EAGVVQSPRYKIIEKKQPVAFWCNPISGHNTLYWYLQNLGQGPELLIRYENEEAVDDSQLPKDRFSAERLKGVDSTLKIQPAELGDSAVYLCASSYGQGAGETQYFGPGTRLLVL.

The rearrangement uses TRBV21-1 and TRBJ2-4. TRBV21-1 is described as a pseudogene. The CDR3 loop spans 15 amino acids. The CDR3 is CASSKEKGAKNIQYF. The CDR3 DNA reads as TGTGCCAGCAGCAAAGAGAAAGGGGCCAAAAACATTCAGTACTTC.

In DNA form, the CDR3 reads TGTGCCAGCAGCCACGTAGCGTGGGCCTACGAGCAGTACTTC. It codes for CASSHVAWAYEQYF. This sequence joins TRBV14 and TRBJ2-7; D might be TRBD2 (5 bases). The CDR3 totals 14 residues. Trimming removed 3 bases from V and 2 bases from J, with 11 bases in between. The germline CDR1 and CDR2 sequences are SGHDN and FVKESK.

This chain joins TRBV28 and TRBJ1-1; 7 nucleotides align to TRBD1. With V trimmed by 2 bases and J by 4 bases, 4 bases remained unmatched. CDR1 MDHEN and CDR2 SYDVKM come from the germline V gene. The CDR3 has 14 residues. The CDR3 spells CASSLQGVPTEAFF. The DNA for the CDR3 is TGTGCCAGCAGTTTACAGGGGGTTCCCACTGAAGCTTTCTTT.

The CDR3 DNA sequence: TGTGCCAGCAGCCGCCGGGACATAATTAGCAATCAGCCCCAGCATTTT. This sequence encodes CASSRRDIISNQPQHF. The genes are TRBV6-2 or TRBV6-3 and TRBJ1-5; D possibly corresponds to TRBD1 (6 bases). Trimming took 6 bases from V and 0 from J, leaving 15 bases between them. Germline V gene lookup returns CDR1 MNHEY and CDR2 SVGEGT. The CDR3 covers 16 residues.

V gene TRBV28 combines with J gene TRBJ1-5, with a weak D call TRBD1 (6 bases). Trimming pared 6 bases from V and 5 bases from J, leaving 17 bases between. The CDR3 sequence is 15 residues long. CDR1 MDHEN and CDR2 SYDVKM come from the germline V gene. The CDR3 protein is CASSQDFRGDQPQHF. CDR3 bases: TGTGCCAGCAGCCAGGATTTTAGGGGGGATCAGCCCCAGCATTTT.

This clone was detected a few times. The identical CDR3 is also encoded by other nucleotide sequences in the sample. The CDR3 DNA reads as TGTGCCAGCAGTTTAAGTTGGCGAACCGGGGAGCTGTTTTTT. This sequence encodes CASSLSWRTGELFF. This chain joins TRBV27 and TRBJ2-2; D is ambiguous. CDR3 size: 14 residues. Trimming stripped 2 bases from V and 5 bases from J, with 9 bases between. Germline V gene lookup returns CDR1 MNHEY and CDR2 SMNVEV (reference sequence).

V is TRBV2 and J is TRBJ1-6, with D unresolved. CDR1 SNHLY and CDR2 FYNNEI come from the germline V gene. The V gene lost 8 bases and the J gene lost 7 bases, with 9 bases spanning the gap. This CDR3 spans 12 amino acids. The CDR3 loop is CASCTTNSPLHF. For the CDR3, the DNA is TGTGCCAGCTGCACCACCAATTCACCCCTCCACTTT.

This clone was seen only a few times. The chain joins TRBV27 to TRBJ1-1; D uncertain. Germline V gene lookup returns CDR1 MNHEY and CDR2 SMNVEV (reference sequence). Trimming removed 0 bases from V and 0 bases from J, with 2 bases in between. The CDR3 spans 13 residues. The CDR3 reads CASSLSVNTEAFF. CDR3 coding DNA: TGTGCCAGCAGTTTATCTGTGAACACTGAAGCTTTCTTT.

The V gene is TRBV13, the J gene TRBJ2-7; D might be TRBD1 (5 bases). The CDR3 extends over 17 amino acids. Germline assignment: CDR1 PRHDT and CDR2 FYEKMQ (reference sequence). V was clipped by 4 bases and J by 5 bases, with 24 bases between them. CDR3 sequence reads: CASSYLDLRRAGDEQYF. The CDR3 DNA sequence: TGTGCCAGCAGCTACTTAGATTTGCGCAGGGCTGGTGACGAGCAGTACTTC.

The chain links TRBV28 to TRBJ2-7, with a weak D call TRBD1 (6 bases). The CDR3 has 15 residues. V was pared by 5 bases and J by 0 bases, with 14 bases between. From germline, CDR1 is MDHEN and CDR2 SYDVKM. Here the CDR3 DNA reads TGTGCCAGCAGTAGGGACACACCGAGCTCCTACGAGCAGTACTTC. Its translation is CASSRDTPSSYEQYF. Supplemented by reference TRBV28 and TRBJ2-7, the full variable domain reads DVKVTQSSRYLVKRTGEKVFLECVQDMDHENMFWYRQDPGLGLRLIYFSYDVKMKEKGDIPEGYSVSREKKERFSLILESASTNQTSMYLCASSRDTPSSYEQYFGPGTRLTVT.

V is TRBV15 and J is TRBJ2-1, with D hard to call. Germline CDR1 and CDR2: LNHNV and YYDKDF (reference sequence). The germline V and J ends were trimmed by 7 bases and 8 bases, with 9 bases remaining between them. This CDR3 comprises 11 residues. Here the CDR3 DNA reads TGTGCCACCACCCTTGAGGATGAGCAGTTCTTC. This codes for CATTLEDEQFF. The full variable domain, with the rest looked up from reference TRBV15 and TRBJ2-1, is DAMVIQNPRYQVTQFGKPVTLSCSQTLNHNVMYWYQQKSSQAPKLLFHYYDKDFNNEADTPDNFQSRRPNTSFCFLDIRSPGLGDTAMYLCATTLEDEQFFGPGTRLTVL.

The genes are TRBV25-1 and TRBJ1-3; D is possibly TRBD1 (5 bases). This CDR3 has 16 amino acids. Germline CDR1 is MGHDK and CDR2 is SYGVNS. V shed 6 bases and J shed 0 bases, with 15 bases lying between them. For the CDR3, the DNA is TGTGCCAGCAGCCAGGCCAGGGCCCCCTCTGGAAACACCATATATTTT. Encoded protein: CASSQARAPSGNTIYF.

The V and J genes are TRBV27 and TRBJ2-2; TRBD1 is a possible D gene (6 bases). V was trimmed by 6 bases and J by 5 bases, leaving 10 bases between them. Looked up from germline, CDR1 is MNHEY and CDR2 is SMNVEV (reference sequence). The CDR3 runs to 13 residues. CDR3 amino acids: CASRNRATGELFF. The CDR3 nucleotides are TGTGCCAGCAGGAACAGGGCTACCGGGGAGCTGTTTTTT.

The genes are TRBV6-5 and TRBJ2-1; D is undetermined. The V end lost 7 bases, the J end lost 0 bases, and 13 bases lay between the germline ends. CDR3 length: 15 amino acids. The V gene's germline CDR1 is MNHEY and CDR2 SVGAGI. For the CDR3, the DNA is TGTGCCAGCACCTCACTACCCTCCTCCTACAATGAGCAGTTCTTC. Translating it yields CASTSLPSSYNEQFF.

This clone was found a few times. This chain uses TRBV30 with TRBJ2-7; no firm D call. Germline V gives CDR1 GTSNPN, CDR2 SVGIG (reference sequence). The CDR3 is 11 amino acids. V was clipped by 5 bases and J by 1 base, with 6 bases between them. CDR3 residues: CAWEESYEQYF. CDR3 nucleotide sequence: TGTGCCTGGGAGGAATCCTACGAGCAGTACTTC.

The DNA of the CDR3 is TGTGCCAGCAGCCAAGATACTCGGGCCGTGGGAGCAGATACGCAGTATTTT. Its translation: CASSQDTRAVGADTQYF. The chain carries TRBV3-1 (or the pseudogene TRBV3-2) and TRBJ2-3; tentative D call: TRBD2 (5 bases). CDR3 length equals 17 residues. Between the trimmed V and J ends, which lost 0 bases and 4 bases, there was a span of 17 bases. CDR1 is LGHDT and CDR2 is YNNKEL in the germline V gene (reference sequence).

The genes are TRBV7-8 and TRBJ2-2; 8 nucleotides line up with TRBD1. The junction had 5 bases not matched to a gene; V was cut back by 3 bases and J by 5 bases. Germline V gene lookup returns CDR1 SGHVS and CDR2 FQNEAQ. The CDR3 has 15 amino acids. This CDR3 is CASSFDRGGTGELFF. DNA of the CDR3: TGTGCCAGCAGCTTCGACAGGGGAGGAACCGGGGAGCTGTTTTTT.

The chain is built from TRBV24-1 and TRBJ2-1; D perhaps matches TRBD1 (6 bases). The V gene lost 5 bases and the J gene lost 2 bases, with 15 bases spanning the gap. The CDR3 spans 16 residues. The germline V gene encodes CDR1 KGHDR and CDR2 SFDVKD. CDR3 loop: CATSALGQTAYNEQFF. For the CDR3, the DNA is TGTGCCACCAGTGCCCTAGGACAGACCGCCTACAATGAGCAGTTCTTC.

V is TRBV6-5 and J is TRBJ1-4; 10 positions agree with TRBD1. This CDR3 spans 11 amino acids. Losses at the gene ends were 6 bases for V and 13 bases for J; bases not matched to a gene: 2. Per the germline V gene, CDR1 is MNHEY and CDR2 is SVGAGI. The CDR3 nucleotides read TGTGCCAGCAGGGGACAGGGGCGACTGTTTTTT. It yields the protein CASRGQGRLFF.

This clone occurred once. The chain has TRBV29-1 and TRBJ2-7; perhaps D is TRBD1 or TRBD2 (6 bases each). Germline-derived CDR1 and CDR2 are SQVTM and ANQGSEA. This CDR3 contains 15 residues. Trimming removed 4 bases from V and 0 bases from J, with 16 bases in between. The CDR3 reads CSVAWRGSRSYEQYF. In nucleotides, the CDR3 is TGCAGCGTTGCGTGGAGGGGGTCCCGCTCCTACGAGCAGTACTTC.

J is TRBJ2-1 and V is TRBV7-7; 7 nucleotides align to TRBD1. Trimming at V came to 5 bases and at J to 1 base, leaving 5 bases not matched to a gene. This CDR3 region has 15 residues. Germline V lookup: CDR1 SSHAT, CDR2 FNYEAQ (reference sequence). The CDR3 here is CASSMTGSSYNEQFF. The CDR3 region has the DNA TGTGCCAGCAGCATGACAGGGTCATCCTACAATGAGCAGTTCTTC.

CDR3 protein: CAFSHWDSYEQYF. The DNA of the CDR3 is TGTGCCTTCAGTCACTGGGACAGTTACGAGCAGTACTTC. This chain links TRBV30 with TRBJ2-7; 7 bases map to TRBD1. The CDR3 is 13 amino acids. V lost 7 bases to trimming and J lost 4 bases; unmatched junction nucleotides: 10. Germline values: CDR1 GTSNPN, CDR2 SVGIG (reference sequence). The entire variable domain, with the rest obtained from reference TRBV30 and TRBJ2-7, is as follows: SQTIHQWPATLVQPVGSPLSLECTVEGTSNPNLYWYRQAAGRGLQLLFYSVGIGQISSEVPQNLSASRPQDRQFILSSKKLLLSDSGFYLCAFSHWDSYEQYFGPGTRLTVT.

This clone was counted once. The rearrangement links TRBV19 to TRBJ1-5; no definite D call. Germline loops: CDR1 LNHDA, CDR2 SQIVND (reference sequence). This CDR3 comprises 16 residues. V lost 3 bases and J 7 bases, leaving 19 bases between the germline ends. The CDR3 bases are TGTGCCAGTAGTATTGATTTCCGGGAAGCTGACCAGCCCCAGCATTTT. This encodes CASSIDFREADQPQHF. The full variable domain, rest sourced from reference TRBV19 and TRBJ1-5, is DGGITQSPKYLFRKEGQNVTLSCEQNLNHDAMYWYRQDPGQGLRLIYYSQIVNDFQKGDIAEGYSVSREKKESFPLTVTSAQKNPTAFYLCASSIDFREADQPQHFGDGTRLSIL.

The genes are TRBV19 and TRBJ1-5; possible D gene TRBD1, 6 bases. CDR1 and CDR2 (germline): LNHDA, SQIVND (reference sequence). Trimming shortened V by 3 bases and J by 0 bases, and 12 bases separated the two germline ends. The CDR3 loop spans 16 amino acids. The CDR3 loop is CASSIKTGHSNQPQHF. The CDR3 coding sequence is TGTGCCAGTAGTATTAAAACAGGGCATAGCAATCAGCCCCAGCATTTT. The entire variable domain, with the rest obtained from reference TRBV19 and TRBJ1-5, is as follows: DGGITQSPKYLFRKEGQNVTLSCEQNLNHDAMYWYRQDPGQGLRLIYYSQIVNDFQKGDIAEGYSVSREKKESFPLTVTSAQKNPTAFYLCASSIKTGHSNQPQHFGDGTRLSIL.